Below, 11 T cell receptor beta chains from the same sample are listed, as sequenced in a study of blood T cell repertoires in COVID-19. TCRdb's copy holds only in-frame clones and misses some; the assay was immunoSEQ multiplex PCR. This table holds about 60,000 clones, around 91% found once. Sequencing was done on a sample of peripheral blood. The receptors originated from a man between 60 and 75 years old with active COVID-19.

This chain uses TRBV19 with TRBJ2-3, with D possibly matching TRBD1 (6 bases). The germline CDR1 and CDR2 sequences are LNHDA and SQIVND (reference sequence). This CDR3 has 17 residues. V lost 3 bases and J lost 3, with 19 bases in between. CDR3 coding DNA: TGTGCCAGTAGTATTGTAAGGTTGCAGGGGTGGACAGATACGCAGTATTTT. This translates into CASSIVRLQGWTDTQYF.

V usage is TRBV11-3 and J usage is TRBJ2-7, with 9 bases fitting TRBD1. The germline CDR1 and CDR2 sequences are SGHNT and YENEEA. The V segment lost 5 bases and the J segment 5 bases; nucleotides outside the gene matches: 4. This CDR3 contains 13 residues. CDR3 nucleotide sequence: TGTGCCAGCAGCCGGGACAGGGATCACGAGCAGTACTTC. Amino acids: CASSRDRDHEQYF.

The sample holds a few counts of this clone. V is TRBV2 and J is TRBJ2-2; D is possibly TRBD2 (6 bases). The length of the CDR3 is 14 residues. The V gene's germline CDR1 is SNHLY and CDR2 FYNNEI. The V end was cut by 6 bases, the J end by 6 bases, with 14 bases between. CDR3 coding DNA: TGTGCCAGCAGGGTAGGCGGAGGGGCCGGGGAGCTGTTTTTT. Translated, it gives CASRVGGGAGELFF.

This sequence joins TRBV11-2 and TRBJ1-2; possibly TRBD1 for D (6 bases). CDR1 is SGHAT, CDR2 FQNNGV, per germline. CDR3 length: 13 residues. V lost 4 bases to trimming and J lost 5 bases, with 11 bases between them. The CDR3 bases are TGTGCCAGCAGCTCCACAGGGTATTATGGCTACACCTTC. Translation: CASSSTGYYGYTF.

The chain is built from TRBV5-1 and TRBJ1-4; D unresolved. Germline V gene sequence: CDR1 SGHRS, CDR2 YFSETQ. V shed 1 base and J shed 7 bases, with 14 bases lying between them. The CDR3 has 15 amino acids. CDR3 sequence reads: CASSLNRGAGEKLFF. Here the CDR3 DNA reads TGCGCCAGCAGCTTGAACCGGGGAGCAGGTGAAAAACTGTTTTTT.

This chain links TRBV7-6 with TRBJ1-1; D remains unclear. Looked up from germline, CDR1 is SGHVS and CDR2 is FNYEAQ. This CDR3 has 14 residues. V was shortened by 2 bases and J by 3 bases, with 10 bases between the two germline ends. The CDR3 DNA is TGTGCCAGCAGCTTATACTCCGGGGACACTGAAGCTTTCTTT. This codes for CASSLYSGDTEAFF. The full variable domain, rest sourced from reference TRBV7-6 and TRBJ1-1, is GAGVSQSPRYKVTKRGQDVALRCDPISGHVSLYWYRQALGQGPEFLTYFNYEAQQDKSGLPNDRFSAERPEGSISTLTIQRTEQRDSAMYRCASSLYSGDTEAFFGQGTRLTVV.

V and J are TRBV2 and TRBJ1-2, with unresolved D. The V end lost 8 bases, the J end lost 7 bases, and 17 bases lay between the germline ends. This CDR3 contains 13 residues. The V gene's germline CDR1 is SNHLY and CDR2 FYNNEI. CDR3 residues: CASFAGGRRGYTF. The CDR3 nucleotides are TGTGCCAGCTTTGCTGGAGGTCGCCGTGGCTACACCTTC.

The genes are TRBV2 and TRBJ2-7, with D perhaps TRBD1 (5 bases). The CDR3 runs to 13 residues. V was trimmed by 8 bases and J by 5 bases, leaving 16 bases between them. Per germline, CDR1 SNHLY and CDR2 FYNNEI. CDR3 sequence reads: CASGVFIGDEQYF. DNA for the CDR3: TGTGCCAGCGGGGTATTTATAGGGGACGAGCAGTACTTC. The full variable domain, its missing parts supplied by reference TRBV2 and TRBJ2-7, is EPEVTQTPSHQVTQMGQEVILRCVPISNHLYFYWYRQILGQKVEFLVSFYNNEISEKSEIFDDQFSVERPDGSNFTLKIRSTKLEDSAMYFCASGVFIGDEQYFGPGTRLTVT.

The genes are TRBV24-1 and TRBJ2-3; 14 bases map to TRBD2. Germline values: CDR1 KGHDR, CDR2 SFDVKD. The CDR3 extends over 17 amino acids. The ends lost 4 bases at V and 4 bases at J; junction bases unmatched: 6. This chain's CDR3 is CATSEGGLAGESDTQYF. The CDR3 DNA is TGTGCCACCAGTGAGGGGGGACTAGCGGGAGAGTCAGATACGCAGTATTTT.

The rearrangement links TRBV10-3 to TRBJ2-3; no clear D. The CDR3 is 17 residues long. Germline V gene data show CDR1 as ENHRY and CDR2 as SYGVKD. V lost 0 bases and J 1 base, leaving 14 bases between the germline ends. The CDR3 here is CAISESVSLRGTDTQYF. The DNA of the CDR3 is TGTGCCATCAGTGAGTCGGTGAGCCTACGAGGCACAGATACGCAGTATTTT.

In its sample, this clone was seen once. CDR3 coding DNA: TGTGCCAGCACGCCCCTGTCGGGGGGGGTAAATGAGCAGTTCTTC. It translates to CASTPLSGGVNEQFF. The chain has TRBV2 and TRBJ2-1; 8 positions match TRBD2. Germline V gene lookup returns CDR1 SNHLY and CDR2 FYNNEI. The V segment lost 7 bases and the J segment 7 bases; nucleotides outside the gene matches: 12. The CDR3 contains 15 residues.